This T cell receptor (beta chain) emerged from a study of shared clonotypes between healthy human individuals. The V gene's germline CDR1 is MNHNY and CDR2 SVGAGI (reference sequence). V was clipped by 7 bases and J by 5 bases; unmatched bases: 1. The CDR3 runs to 12 residues. As concerns this clone: Its antigen is not identified.

The protocol was immunoSEQ multiplex PCR, while the TCRdb copy is restricted to in-frame clones and leaves out a portion. Found here are about 660,000 clones, roughly 70% of them singletons; the top ten hold approximately 1.7%. Findings and limits, study-wide: It was observed that roughly 5.1% of naive CD4 clonotypes were shared across a handful of donors.

This sequence joins TRBV6-6 and TRBJ2-7, with TRBD1 matching 11 bases. Sequencing was done on a sample of memory CD4+ T cells sorted from blood. The subset here: CD45RA-negative fraction. This TCR was sampled from a woman in her twenties or thirties in good health. CDR3 region: CASKGQGDEQYF. In DNA, the CDR3 is TGTGCCAGCAAGGGACAGGGGGACGAGCAGTACTTC.